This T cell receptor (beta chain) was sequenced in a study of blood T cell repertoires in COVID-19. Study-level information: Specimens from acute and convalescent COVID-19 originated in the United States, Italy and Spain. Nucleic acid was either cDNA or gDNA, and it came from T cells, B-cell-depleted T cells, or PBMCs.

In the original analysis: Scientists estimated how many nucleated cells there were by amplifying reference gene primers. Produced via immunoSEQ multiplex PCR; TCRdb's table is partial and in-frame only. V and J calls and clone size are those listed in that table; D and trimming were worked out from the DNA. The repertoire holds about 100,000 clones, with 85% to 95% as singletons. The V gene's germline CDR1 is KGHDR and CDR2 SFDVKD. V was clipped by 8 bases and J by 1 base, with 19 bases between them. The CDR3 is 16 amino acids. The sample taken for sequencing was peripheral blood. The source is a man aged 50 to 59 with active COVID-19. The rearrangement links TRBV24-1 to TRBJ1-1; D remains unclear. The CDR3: CATTNHKGRGNTEAFF. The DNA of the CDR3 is TGTGCCACCACCAATCATAAGGGCCGGGGGAACACTGAAGCTTTCTTT.